This TCR beta chain was recorded in a study of cytomegalovirus exposure and HLA in healthy donors. The CDR3 is 15 residues long. Trimming cost V 3 bases and J 6 bases; bases outside gene matches: 11. The germline V gene encodes CDR1 SGHTA and CDR2 FQGNSA. PCR used 60 Vbeta primers and 13 Jbeta primers. Profiling relied on immunoSEQ multiplex PCR, and the TCRdb table lists in-frame clones only, not all of them. The sample shows some 130,000 clones, approximately 80% of them seen only once. The sequenced material came from PBMCs. The receptor comes from a man aged 25 to 40 in good health and CMV-seronegative. V and J are TRBV7-2 and TRBJ2-7; 7 bases match TRBD1. CDR3: CASSFQTGLKREQYF. For the CDR3, the DNA is TGTGCCAGCAGCTTTCAGACAGGGCTAAAACGCGAGCAGTACTTC.